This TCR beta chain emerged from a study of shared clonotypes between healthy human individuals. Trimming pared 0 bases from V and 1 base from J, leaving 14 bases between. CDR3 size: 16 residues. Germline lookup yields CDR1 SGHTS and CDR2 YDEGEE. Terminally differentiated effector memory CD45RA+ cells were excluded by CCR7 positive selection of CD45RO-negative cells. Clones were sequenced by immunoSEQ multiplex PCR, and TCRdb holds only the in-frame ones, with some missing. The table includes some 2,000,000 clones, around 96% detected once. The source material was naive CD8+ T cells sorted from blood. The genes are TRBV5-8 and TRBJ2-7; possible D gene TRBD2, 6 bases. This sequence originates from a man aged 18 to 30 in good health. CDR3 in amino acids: CASSLVEGLMSYEQYF. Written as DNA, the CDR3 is TGTGCCAGCAGCTTGGTGGAGGGCTTGATGTCCTACGAGCAGTACTTC.